The clone carrying this T cell receptor (beta chain) was recorded a few times. This sample is drawn from a study of control samples from healthy donors and cancer patients. The length of the CDR3 is 15 residues. The germline CDR1 and CDR2 sequences are SNHLY and FYNNEI. The junction had 7 bases not matched to a gene; V was cut back by 7 bases and J by 0 bases. Profiling relied on immunoSEQ multiplex PCR, and the TCRdb table lists in-frame clones only, not all of them. The sample yields roughly 130,000 clones, about 88% seen once. The origin of this receptor is a man aged 50 to 59 in good health. Specimen: blood. The chain carries TRBV2 and TRBJ2-7; 9 bases line up with TRBD1. The CDR3 nucleotides are TGTGCCAGCATGGAGAAGACAGGGGGCTCCTACGAGCAGTACTTC. It codes for CASMEKTGGSYEQYF.